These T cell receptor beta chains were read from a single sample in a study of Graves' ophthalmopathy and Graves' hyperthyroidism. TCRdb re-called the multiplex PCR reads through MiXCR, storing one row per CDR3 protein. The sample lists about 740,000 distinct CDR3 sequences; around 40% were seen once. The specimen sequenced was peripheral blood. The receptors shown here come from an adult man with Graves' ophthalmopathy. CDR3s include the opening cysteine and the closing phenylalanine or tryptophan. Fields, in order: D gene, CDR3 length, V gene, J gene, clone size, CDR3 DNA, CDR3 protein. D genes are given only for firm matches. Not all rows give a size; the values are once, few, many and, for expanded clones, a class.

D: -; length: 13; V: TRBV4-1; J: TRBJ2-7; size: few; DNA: TGCGCCAGCAGTCCCAGGGGAAACTACGAGCAGTACTTC; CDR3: CASSPRGNYEQYF
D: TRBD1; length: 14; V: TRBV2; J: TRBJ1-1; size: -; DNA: TGTGCCAGCAGTGGGACAGGTGAAGGCACTGAAGCTTTCTTT; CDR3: CASSGTGEGTEAFF
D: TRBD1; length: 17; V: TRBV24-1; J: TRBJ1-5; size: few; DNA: TGTGCCAGCAGTTACTCGACCCAGGGGGGGAGGAAAAAGCCCCAGCATTTT; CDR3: CASSYSTQGGRKKPQHF
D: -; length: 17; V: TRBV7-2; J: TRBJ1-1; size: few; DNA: TGTGCCAGCAGCCTAAGACAGGCGTGGATAAAGAACACTGAAGCTTTCTTT; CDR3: CASSLRQAWIKNTEAFF
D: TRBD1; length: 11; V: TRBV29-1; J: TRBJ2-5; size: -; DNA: TGCAGCGTCATGGACAGGGGGACCCAGTACTTC; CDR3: CSVMDRGTQYF
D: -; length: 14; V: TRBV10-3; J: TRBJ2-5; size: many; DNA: TGTGCCATCAGTGAACCCTTGGCCCAAGAGACCCAGTACTTC; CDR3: CAISEPLAQETQYF
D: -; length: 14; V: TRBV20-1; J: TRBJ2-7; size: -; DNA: TGCAGTGCTAGAGTCGCTCTCGCAGGCTACGGGCAGTACTTC; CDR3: CSARVALAGYGQYF
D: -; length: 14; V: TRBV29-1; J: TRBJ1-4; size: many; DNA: TGCAGCGTATCGCAGACAGGTTCTAATGAAAAACTGTTTTTT; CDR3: CSVSQTGSNEKLFF
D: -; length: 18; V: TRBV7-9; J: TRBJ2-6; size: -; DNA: TGTGCCAGCAGCCATTGGACCGTCCTCTTGTTTGGGGCCAACGTCCTGACTTTC; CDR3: CASSHWTVLLFGANVLTF
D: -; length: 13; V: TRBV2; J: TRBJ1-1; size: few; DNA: TGTGCCAGCAGAGGAGGGTCAAACACTGAAGCTTTCTTT; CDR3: CASRGGSNTEAFF
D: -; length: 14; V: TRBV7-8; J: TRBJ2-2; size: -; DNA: TGTGCCAGCAGCTTCCAGCGACGAACCGGGGAGCTGTTTTTT; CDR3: CASSFQRRTGELFF
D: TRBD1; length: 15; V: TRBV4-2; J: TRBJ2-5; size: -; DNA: TGTGCCAGCAGCATACGTACCGGGACAGAAGAGATCCAGTACTTC; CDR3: CASSIRTGTEEIQYF
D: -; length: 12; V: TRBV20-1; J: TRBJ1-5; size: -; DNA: TGCAGTGCTATAGCTACACTCCGGTCCCAGCATTTT; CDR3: CSAIATLRSQHF
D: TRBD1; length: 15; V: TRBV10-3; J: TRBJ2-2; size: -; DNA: TGTGCCATCCCGGGGCCGGACAGGGACACCGGGGAGCTGTTTTTT; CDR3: CAIPGPDRDTGELFF
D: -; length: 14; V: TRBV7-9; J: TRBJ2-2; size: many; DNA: TGTGCCAGCAGCTTCACGGATAACACCGGGGAGCTGTTTTTT; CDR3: CASSFTDNTGELFF
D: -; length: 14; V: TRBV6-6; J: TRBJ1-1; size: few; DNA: TGTGCCAGCAGTAGAGACGGGGCGAACACTGAAGCTTTCTTT; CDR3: CASSRDGANTEAFF